Presented here are 17 T cell receptor beta chains from one specimen sequenced in a study of regulatory T cells in long-lasting Graves disease. Sequencing libraries for TCR beta were prepared with iRepertoire HTBI primers and Arm-PCR of CDR3 regions. Via MiXCR, TCRdb re-called the multiplex PCR reads, giving one row per CDR3 protein. Of about 400,000 distinct CDR3 sequences listed, about 16% are singletons. The sample's time point: newly diagnosed GD, antithyroid drugs for less than 3 months. PBMCs were the source of the RNA used for TCR sequencing. The same specimen was also included in a second study, on T cells in Graves' hyperthyroidism and ophthalmopathy.

Sequencing used peripheral blood mononuclear cells (PBMCs), obtained at new diagnosis, from a patient treated with antithyroid drugs. The receptors derive from a young woman with Graves disease.

This clonotype has ten or more counts. J is TRBJ2-7 and V is TRBV5-1; D gene uncertain. Looked up from germline, CDR1 is SGHRS and CDR2 is YFSETQ. This CDR3 spans 13 amino acids. V dropped 4 bases and J dropped 3 bases, with 11 bases sitting between them. CDR3 sequence reads: CASSPARYYEQYF. CDR3 coding DNA: TGCGCCAGCAGCCCCGCGCGGTACTACGAGCAGTACTTC.

This chain links TRBV20-1 with TRBJ2-1, with D possibly being TRBD2 (6 bases). Between the trimmed V and J ends, which lost 1 base and 4 bases, there was a span of 14 bases. This CDR3 has 15 residues. CDR1 is DFQATT, CDR2 SNEGSKA, per germline (reference sequence). CDR3: CSARGDTSIYNEQFF. The CDR3 DNA follows: TGCAGTGCTAGAGGGGATACTAGCATATACAATGAGCAGTTCTTC.

In its sample, this clonotype was seen many times. The chain joins TRBV3-1 to TRBJ2-5, with D possibly being TRBD1 (6 bases). The CDR3 is 14 amino acids. The germline CDR1 and CDR2 sequences are LGHDT and YNNKEL (reference sequence). Trimming left V 1 base short and J 9 bases short, with 15 bases between. CDR3 loop: CASSQGTGYGAQYF. DNA for the CDR3: TGTGCCAGCAGCCAAGGAACAGGGTATGGGGCCCAGTACTTC.

This clonotype appeared many times. V usage is TRBV29-1 and J usage is TRBJ2-1, with 7 nucleotides matching TRBD1. CDR1 is SQVTM, CDR2 ANQGSEA, per germline. The CDR3 consists of 13 residues. V dropped 7 bases and J dropped 0; count of bases not matched to a gene: 3. CDR3 residues: CSGDRASYNEQFF. CDR3 nucleotide sequence: TGCAGCGGTGACAGGGCCTCCTACAATGAGCAGTTCTTC.

This clonotype came up a few times. The chain employs TRBV6-1 and TRBJ1-2, with D possibly matching TRBD1 (6 bases). V lost 5 bases and J 8 bases, leaving 15 bases between the germline ends. Germline V gives CDR1 MNHNS, CDR2 SASEGT. CDR3 length equals 13 residues. Here the CDR3 DNA reads TGTGCCAGCAGTCACCCCGGGGGCGAAGGCTACACCTTC. Its protein is CASSHPGGEGYTF.

This clonotype was seen once. CDR3 loop: CAISVPLAGGEDTQYF. CDR3 in DNA: TGTGCCATCAGTGTTCCCCTAGCGGGGGGGGAAGATACGCAGTATTTT. V gene TRBV10-3 combines with J gene TRBJ2-3; 12 bases fit TRBD2. Germline V gene sequence: CDR1 ENHRY, CDR2 SYGVKD. V dropped 4 bases and J dropped 5; count of bases not matched to a gene: 7. This CDR3 comprises 16 residues.

This rearrangement joins TRBV5-1 to TRBJ1-6; perhaps TRBD1 as D (5 bases). The germline V gene encodes CDR1 SGHRS and CDR2 YFSETQ. Deletions cut 0 bases from V and 7 bases from J, with 8 bases between. The CDR3 has 14 residues. Here the CDR3 DNA reads TGCGCCAGCAGCTTGGCAGGGTCAAATTCACCCCTCCACTTT. It encodes CASSLAGSNSPLHF.

Only one count was recorded for this clonotype. Possible read error: a much larger clone is one base away. This chain connects TRBV10-3 to TRBJ2-2; 10 positions agree with TRBD1. Germline CDR1 reads ENHRY; CDR2 reads SYGVKD. Trimming took 6 bases from V and 0 from J; bases not matched to a gene: 1. The CDR3 is 15 amino acids. This CDR3 is CAIRGQGPNTGELFF. Written as DNA, the CDR3 is TGTGCCATCAGGGGACAGGGGCCGAACACCGGGGAGCTGTTTTTT.

This clonotype was found many times. The chain is built from TRBV7-6 and TRBJ2-1, with 12 bases lining up with TRBD2. With V trimmed by 5 bases and J by 8 bases, 10 bases remained unmatched. Germline lookup yields CDR1 SGHVS and CDR2 FNYEAQ. CDR3 length: 16 residues. The CDR3 bases are TGTGCCAGCAGCCGGAGACTAGCGGGAGTTGGGGATGAGCAGTTCTTC. This encodes CASSRRLAGVGDEQFF.

This clonotype was counted between two and nine times. The V call is TRBV6-2 or TRBV6-3, the J call TRBJ1-2, with D possibly matching TRBD1 (5 bases). CDR3 length equals 13 residues. The germline V and J ends were trimmed by 2 bases and 8 bases, with 12 bases remaining between them. Germline-derived CDR1 and CDR2 are MNHEY and SVGEGT. This CDR3 reads CASSYRREYGYTF. In DNA form, the CDR3 reads TGTGCCAGCAGTTACCGCAGGGAGTACGGCTACACCTTC.

This clonotype has at least ten counts. V gene TRBV14 combines with J gene TRBJ2-1; a weak D match, TRBD2 (6 bases). CDR1 is SGHDN, CDR2 FVKESK, per germline. Trimming took 1 base from V and 0 from J, leaving 10 bases between them. This CDR3 is built from 16 residues. The DNA of the CDR3 is TGTGCCAGCAGCCAAGGTCCAGCGGGCTCCTACAATGAGCAGTTCTTC. Protein product: CASSQGPAGSYNEQFF.

This clonotype was counted between two and nine times. This rearrangement joins TRBV4-1 to TRBJ1-4; D ambiguous. This CDR3 has 17 amino acids. The V end was cut by 1 base, the J end by 0 bases, with 12 bases between. CDR1 and CDR2 (germline): MGHRA, YSYEKL. In DNA, the CDR3 is TGCGCCAGCAGCCAAGGGAGAGGACTAGCAACTAATGAAAAACTGTTTTTT. Amino acids: CASSQGRGLATNEKLFF.

The table lists this clonotype with a few counts. The CDR3 nucleotides read TGCAGCGTGGGACAGGGGGGAGAGACCCAGTACTTC. It specifies CSVGQGGETQYF. The chain couples TRBV29-1 to TRBJ2-5, with 11 bases identical to TRBD1. The CDR3 consists of 12 residues. V trimming: 6 bases; J trimming: 4 bases; junction bases outside the gene matches: 1. Germline CDR1 is SQVTM and CDR2 is ANQGSEA.

The J gene is TRBJ1-5, the V gene TRBV20-1; perhaps TRBD1 as D (5 bases). The CDR3 extends over 15 amino acids. The germline gives CDR1 DFQATT, CDR2 SNEGSKA (reference sequence). V was pared by 0 bases and J by 0 bases, with 9 bases between. This CDR3 is CSARDHRNSNQPQHF. CDR3 bases: TGCAGTGCTAGAGATCACAGGAATAGCAATCAGCCCCAGCATTTT.

The genes are TRBV7-9 and TRBJ2-7; D possibly matches TRBD1 or TRBD2 (6 bases each). V lost 5 bases to trimming and J lost 4 bases, with 18 bases between them. The germline V gene encodes CDR1 SEHNR and CDR2 FQNEAQ (reference sequence). CDR3 length: 15 residues. CDR3 protein: CASSPRGEVQYEQYF. The DNA of the CDR3 is TGTGCCAGCAGCCCTAGGGGGGAAGTCCAATACGAGCAGTACTTC.

The V gene is TRBV7-9, the J gene TRBJ1-1; weak D call: TRBD1 (6 bases). Trimming took 8 bases from V and 0 from J, leaving 16 bases between them. The CDR3 loop spans 15 amino acids. Per the germline V gene, CDR1 is SEHNR and CDR2 is FQNEAQ (reference sequence). CDR3 region: CASQAEGTLNTEAFF. Written as DNA, the CDR3 is TGTGCCAGCCAAGCGGAAGGGACACTGAACACTGAAGCTTTCTTT.

There are many counts of this clonotype. This chain joins TRBV18 and TRBJ1-1; TRBD1 might be the D (5 bases). V lost 1 base and J 3 bases, leaving 12 bases between the germline ends. Germline loops: CDR1 KGHSH, CDR2 LQKENI. This CDR3 region has 15 residues. CDR3 region: CASSPRNGGDTEAFF. CDR3 sequence (DNA): TGTGCCAGCTCACCACGCAACGGGGGTGACACTGAAGCTTTCTTT.